This T cell receptor (beta chain) stems from a study of blood T cells in healthy people across ages. For the study at large: Capture via template switching afforded approximately one barcoded beta molecule per two T cells. Study results and limitations: Unsorted PBMCs ruled out conclusive naive versus antigen-experienced comparison. Compared with aged donors, long-lived donors showed fewer expanded clones, suggesting selection.

As to this clonotype: Its antigen is as yet unknown. A much larger clone is a single base away; this may be a read error.

The use of a sample-barcoded 5' primer and a J-beta primer mix characterized a second PCR of roughly 6 to 11 cycles. A tag from a template-switch adaptor with 12 random nucleotides marked each cDNA molecule. TCRdb passed the 5' RACE reads through MiXCR, listing each CDR3 protein once. The sample yields hundreds of thousands of distinct CDR3 sequences, over 40% seen once. The sequence was obtained from a woman older than 75 in good health. The sample comprised blood.

The chain's CDR3 is CSARLSSYTF. CDR3 bases: TGCAGTGCTAGATTGAGCAGCTACACCTTC. The rearrangement uses TRBV20-1 and TRBJ1-2; D remains unclear. The CDR3 covers 10 residues. Germline CDR1 DFQATT, CDR2 SNEGSKA (reference sequence). With 2 bases removed from V and 9 bases from J, the gap between germline ends came to 7 bases.